The clone carrying this T cell receptor beta chain showed up just a few times. Its target is unknown. The sample originates from a study of T-cell memory formation after mild COVID-19. Overall study results and limits: Later expanders leaned CD4+, whereas clones that contracted between day 15 and 85 were balanced CD4/CD8. Nothing showed for sure that second-wave clones peaking on day 37 were SARS-CoV-2 specific.

TCR alpha and TCR beta cDNA libraries carrying sample barcodes and UMIs were produced by 5'RACE using constant-segment primers. MiXCR was run by TCRdb on the 5' RACE reads, yielding one entry per CDR3 protein. The table records 350,000 to 500,000 distinct CDR3 sequences, more than 15% of them present only once. The material sequenced was PBMCs or a T cell subset sorted from them (not recorded which). The source of this sequence is a man younger than 35 who had mild COVID-19 (a few samples of this study predate the infection). Cell type and time point are not known.

CDR3 loop: CAISRDTNTEAFF. The CDR3 DNA reads TGTGCCATCAGTAGAGACACAAACACTGAAGCTTTCTTT. The chain uses TRBV10-3 and TRBJ1-1; D is unclear. The CDR3 covers 13 residues. Germline V gene data show CDR1 as ENHRY and CDR2 as SYGVKD. The germline V and J ends were trimmed by 5 bases and 2 bases, with 9 bases remaining between them.